This section outlines one T cell receptor beta chain sequence together with its context. This specimen comes from a study of shared clonotypes between healthy human individuals. TCRdb's table, derived via immunoSEQ multiplex PCR, lists solely in-frame clones and lacks some. The data contain millions of clones, over 85% of them singletons. Germline V gene sequence: CDR1 SNHLY, CDR2 FYNNEI. CDR3 length: 12 amino acids. V lost 6 bases and J lost 8, with 10 bases in between. The V and J genes are TRBV2 and TRBJ2-2; weak D call: TRBD2 (5 bases). The sample taken for sequencing was naive CD4+ T cells sorted from blood. Documented subset: CD45RA+ positively selected. This clonotype was sampled from a man younger than 30 in good health. The CDR3 here is CASSSRGGELFF. CDR3 nucleotides: TGTGCCAGCAGCTCCCGCGGGGGGGAGCTGTTTTTT.